This T cell receptor beta chain was recorded in a study of cytomegalovirus exposure and HLA in healthy donors. The PCR contained 60 Vbeta and 13 Jbeta primers. Assay: immunoSEQ multiplex PCR; the TCRdb copy retains only in-frame clones and omits some. The sample totals approximately 110,000 clones; its top ten clones hold less than 4.5%. Losses at the gene ends were 9 bases for V and 0 bases for J; bases not matched to a gene: 7. Germline V gene sequence: CDR1 SGDLS, CDR2 YYNGEE. CDR3 length: 15 amino acids. The source material was PBMCs. The chain joins TRBV9 to TRBJ2-3; 10 bases map to TRBD2. The receptor was isolated from a man aged 18 to 29 in good health and CMV-seronegative. CDR3 amino acids: CATSGTSVSTDTQYF. The CDR3 DNA reads as TGTGCCACCTCCGGGACTAGCGTTAGCACAGATACGCAGTATTTT.